This T cell receptor (beta chain) was retrieved from a study of T cells after yellow fever vaccination. This clonotype was found many times. Antigen: not known. Study-level points and caveats: Abundant bulk-derived clonotypes could contaminate FACS-sorted repertoires. Detected again after the booster were most primary-vaccination clones, at 95% to 96% CD4 and approximately 85% CD8.

Trimming shortened V by 5 bases and J by 4 bases, and 17 bases separated the two germline ends. The CDR3 runs 16 residues. Germline CDR1 reads SEHNR; CDR2 reads FQNEAQ (reference sequence). Using its own MiXCR run on the 5' RACE reads, TCRdb lists one record per CDR3 protein. Of about 240,000 distinct CDR3 sequences detected, 3.6% appear once; the ten largest clones hold under 20%. Here the sequenced sample was PBMCs, taken 15 days after the yellow fever booster vaccination. The sequence was collected from a man between 18 and 29 years old who received the YFV17D yellow fever vaccine. The chain couples TRBV7-9 to TRBJ2-2; tentatively, D is TRBD1 (6 bases). The CDR3 sequence: CASSPEERGSTGELFF. The CDR3 bases are TGTGCCAGCAGCCCAGAGGAGAGGGGGAGCACCGGGGAGCTGTTTTTT.